Listed below are T cell receptor beta chains from one sample, sequenced in a study of a mutant IDH1 vaccine in newly diagnosed glioma. Profiled with immunoSEQ multiplex PCR; TCRdb holds only in-frame clones, not every one. The table shows about 60,000 clones, with around four fifths occurring only once. No antigens are known for them. The material sequenced was PBMCs, taken from a glioma patient whose treatment included an IDH1 peptide vaccine. Receptor source: a man aged 30-40 years with glioma. The CDR3 runs from the conserved cysteine through the conserved F or W. D genes are given only for firm matches. Size is stated for part of the rows, as once, few or many counts, or as a class when the clone is expanded.

J: TRBJ1-1
size: .
V: TRBV5-6
D: .
CDR3: CASSGGIRGTEAFF
DNA: TGTGCCAGCAGTGGGGGGATACGAGGTACTGAAGCTTTCTTT

J: TRBJ2-7
size: .
V: TRBV29-1
D: TRBD1
CDR3: CSVHAGKQGMGEQYF
DNA: TGCAGCGTCCACGCGGGCAAACAGGGGATGGGGGAGCAGTACTTC

J: TRBJ2-3
size: .
V: TRBV7-2
D: TRBD2
CDR3: CASSRNRGLSLPDTQYF
DNA: TGTGCCAGCTCAAGGAACCGGGGACTATCCCTCCCAGATACGCAGTATTTT

J: TRBJ2-7
size: .
V: TRBV5-6
D: .
CDR3: CASSLGGKRRSEQYF
DNA: TGTGCCAGCAGCTTGGGGGGAAAACGGCGGAGCGAGCAGTACTTC

J: TRBJ1-2
size: once
V: TRBV29-1
D: .
CDR3: CSVPGQLNYGYTF
DNA: TGCAGCGTACCGGGGCAGCTTAACTATGGCTACACCTTC

J: TRBJ2-3
size: .
V: TRBV18
D: .
CDR3: CASSVWDSTDTQYF
DNA: TGTGCCAGCTCAGTTTGGGACAGCACAGATACGCAGTATTTT

J: TRBJ1-2
size: .
V: TRBV28
D: .
CDR3: CASSLTAPARYGYTF
DNA: TGTGCCAGCAGTTTGACGGCCCCGGCCCGCTATGGCTACACCTTC

J: TRBJ2-5
size: .
V: TRBV5-8
D: TRBD2
CDR3: CASSQGLAERYAETQYF
DNA: TGTGCCAGCAGCCAGGGACTAGCGGAACGTTACGCGGAGACCCAGTACTTC

J: TRBJ2-2
size: once
V: TRBV10-3
D: .
CDR3: CAISEKGTGELFF
DNA: TGTGCCATCAGTGAAAAAGGCACCGGGGAGCTGTTTTTT

J: TRBJ2-1
size: .
V: TRBV7-6
D: .
CDR3: CASSLGGHEQFF
DNA: TGTGCCAGCAGCTTAGGGGGGCATGAGCAGTTCTTC

J: TRBJ1-2
size: .
V: TRBV7-2
D: .
CDR3: CASSLGGGGYNGYTF
DNA: TGTGCCAGCAGCTTAGGAGGTGGGGGCTATAATGGCTACACCTTC

J: TRBJ1-6
size: .
V: TRBV27
D: .
CDR3: CASSSLPNGALHF
DNA: TGTGCCAGCAGTTCCCTCCCTAATGGGGCCCTCCACTTT

J: TRBJ2-7
size: .
V: TRBV27
D: TRBD2
CDR3: CASRTSGAEQYF
DNA: TGTGCCAGCAGGACTAGCGGGGCCGAGCAGTACTTC

J: TRBJ1-1
size: .
V: TRBV19
D: TRBD1
CDR3: CASNSRDRGLNTEAFF
DNA: TGTGCCAGTAATAGCCGGGACAGGGGGCTAAACACTGAAGCTTTCTTT

J: TRBJ1-2
size: .
V: TRBV5-4
D: .
CDR3: CASSLEGGRGYGYTF
DNA: TGTGCCAGCAGCCTGGAGGGGGGTCGGGGCTATGGCTACACCTTC

J: TRBJ1-1
size: few
V: TRBV11-2
D: .
CDR3: CASSLGPRRAGGYTEAFF
DNA: TGTGCCAGCAGCTTAGGTCCCCGCAGGGCGGGTGGTTACACTGAAGCTTTCTTT

J: TRBJ2-5
size: .
V: TRBV7-9
D: TRBD1
CDR3: CASSSLGTAQETQYF
DNA: TGTGCCAGCAGCTCCCTTGGGACAGCCCAAGAGACCCAGTACTTC

J: TRBJ2-5
size: once
V: TRBV19
D: .
CDR3: CASSIHYTPKETQYF
DNA: TGTGCCAGTAGTATCCACTACACGCCCAAAGAGACCCAGTACTTC

J: TRBJ2-1
size: .
V: TRBV2
D: .
CDR3: CASMAQGSYNEQFF
DNA: TGTGCCAGCATGGCGCAGGGGTCCTACAATGAGCAGTTCTTC

J: TRBJ2-1
size: .
V: TRBV7-9
D: TRBD2
CDR3: CASSFPGLRDNEQFF
DNA: TGTGCCAGCAGCTTTCCGGGACTACGAGACAATGAGCAGTTCTTC

J: TRBJ1-6
size: .
V: TRBV4-1
D: .
CDR3: CASSQVASGGSPLHF
DNA: TGCGCCAGCAGCCAAGTGGCCAGTGGGGGTTCACCCCTCCACTTT

J: TRBJ1-5
size: .
V: TRBV2
D: TRBD1
CDR3: CASSERLLTGTGGNQPQHF
DNA: TGTGCCAGCAGTGAAAGGCTATTAACCGGGACAGGAGGCAATCAGCCCCAGCATTTT

J: TRBJ1-2
size: .
V: TRBV27
D: TRBD1
CDR3: CASSIRTGLDYGYTF
DNA: TGTGCCAGCAGTATCAGGACAGGGTTAGACTATGGCTACACCTTC

J: TRBJ2-5
size: .
V: TRBV2
D: .
CDR3: CASSGTAKRTQYF
DNA: TGTGCCAGCAGTGGGACAGCGAAGAGAACCCAGTACTTC

J: TRBJ1-3
size: .
V: TRBV12-5
D: .
CDR3: CASGLVSSGRTGNTIYF
DNA: TGTGCTAGTGGTTTGGTATCATCAGGGAGGACAGGAAACACCATATATTTT

J: TRBJ2-6
size: .
V: TRBV7-9
D: .
CDR3: CASSLPGANVLTF
DNA: TGTGCCAGCAGCTTACCTGGGGCCAACGTCCTGACTTTC

J: TRBJ2-2
size: .
V: TRBV5-4
D: .
CDR3: CASSYAALLTNTGELFF
DNA: TGTGCCAGCAGCTACGCAGCGCTCCTCACGAACACCGGGGAGCTGTTTTTT

J: TRBJ1-6
size: .
V: TRBV19
D: TRBD1
CDR3: CASSEGTGGRSPLHF
DNA: TGTGCCAGTAGTGAAGGGACAGGGGGTAGGTCACCCCTCCACTTT

J: TRBJ2-7
size: .
V: TRBV29-1
D: .
CDR3: CSAKGRIANEQYF
DNA: TGCAGCGCAAAGGGACGTATTGCAAACGAGCAGTACTTC

J: TRBJ2-2
size: once
V: TRBV10-3
D: .
CDR3: CAINGVAGGELFF
DNA: TGTGCCATCAACGGGGTAGCCGGCGGGGAGCTGTTTTTT

J: TRBJ2-2
size: .
V: TRBV7-2
D: .
CDR3: CASRLPLQGRADGELFF
DNA: TGTGCCAGCAGGCTACCCCTACAGGGCAGGGCCGACGGGGAGCTGTTTTTT

J: TRBJ2-7
size: .
V: TRBV2
D: .
CDR3: CASSDVFSYEQYF
DNA: TGTGCCAGCAGTGATGTCTTCTCCTACGAGCAGTACTTC

J: TRBJ1-1
size: few
V: TRBV27
D: TRBD1
CDR3: CASSLFLDRVTEAFF
DNA: TGTGCCAGCAGTTTATTCCTCGACAGGGTTACTGAAGCTTTCTTT

J: TRBJ1-2
size: .
V: TRBV18
D: .
CDR3: CASFTTVGGNYGYTF
DNA: TGTGCCAGCTTCACCACGGTGGGGGGCAACTATGGCTACACCTTC

J: TRBJ1-3
size: .
V: TRBV7-2
D: .
CDR3: CASSLTPLTAFSGNTIYF
DNA: TGTGCCAGCAGCTTAACCCCCTTAACAGCCTTCTCTGGAAACACCATATATTTT

J: TRBJ1-3
size: .
V: TRBV25-1
D: TRBD1
CDR3: CASSPHGTGAENTIYF
DNA: TGTGCCAGCAGCCCGCACGGGACAGGGGCGGAAAACACCATATATTTT

J: TRBJ2-7
size: .
V: TRBV6-1
D: .
CDR3: CASSAPSGTYEQYF
DNA: TGTGCCAGCAGCGCCCCCTCTGGAACCTACGAGCAGTACTTC

J: TRBJ1-1
size: .
V: TRBV9
D: .
CDR3: CASSVSGGRMNTEAFF
DNA: TGTGCCAGCAGCGTTTCGGGGGGACGGATGAACACTGAAGCTTTCTTT

J: TRBJ2-2
size: .
V: TRBV5-8
D: .
CDR3: CASSLQRESTGELFF
DNA: TGTGCCAGCAGCTTGCAAAGAGAGAGCACCGGGGAGCTGTTTTTT

J: TRBJ1-1
size: .
V: TRBV27
D: .
CDR3: CASSRRGENTEAFF
DNA: TGTGCCAGCAGTCGGCGCGGAGAGAACACTGAAGCTTTCTTT

J: TRBJ2-1
size: .
V: TRBV6-5
D: .
CDR3: CASSKPQGRGEQFF
DNA: TGTGCCAGCAGTAAGCCACAGGGGAGGGGTGAGCAGTTCTTC

J: TRBJ1-4
size: .
V: TRBV30
D: .
CDR3: CAWSGTVGEKLFF
DNA: TGTGCCTGGAGTGGGACAGTTGGTGAAAAACTGTTTTTT

J: TRBJ1-1
size: .
V: TRBV5-1
D: .
CDR3: CASSPTRVRNTEAFF
DNA: TGCGCCAGCAGCCCAACCAGGGTAAGGAACACTGAAGCTTTCTTT